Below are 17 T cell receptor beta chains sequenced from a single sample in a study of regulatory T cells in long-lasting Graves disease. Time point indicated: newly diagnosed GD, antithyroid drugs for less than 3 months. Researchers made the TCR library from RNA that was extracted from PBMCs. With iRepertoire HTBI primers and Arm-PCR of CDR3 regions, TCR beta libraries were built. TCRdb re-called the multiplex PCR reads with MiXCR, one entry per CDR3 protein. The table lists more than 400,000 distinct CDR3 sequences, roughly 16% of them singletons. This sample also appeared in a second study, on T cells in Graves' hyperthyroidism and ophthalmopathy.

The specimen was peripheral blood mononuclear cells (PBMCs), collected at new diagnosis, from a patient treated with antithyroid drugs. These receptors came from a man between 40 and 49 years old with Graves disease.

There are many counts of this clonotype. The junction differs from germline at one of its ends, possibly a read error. CDR3: CASSPTGGAYEQYF. For the CDR3, the DNA is TGCGCCAGCAGTCCGACAGGGGGCGCTTACGAGCAGTACTTC. J is TRBJ2-7 and V is TRBV28; 10 bases are a match to TRBD1. Germline CDR1 is MDHEN and CDR2 is SYDVKM. This CDR3 is built from 14 residues.

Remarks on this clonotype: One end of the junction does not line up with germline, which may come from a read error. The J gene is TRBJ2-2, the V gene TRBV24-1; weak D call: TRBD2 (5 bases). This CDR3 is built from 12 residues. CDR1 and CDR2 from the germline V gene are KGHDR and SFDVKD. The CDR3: CATRKETGEPFF. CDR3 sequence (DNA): TGTGCCACTCGTAAGGAGACCGGGGAGCCGTTTTTT.

The CDR3 reads CASSLGNYYGYTF. CDR3 nucleotide sequence: TGTGCCAGCAGCTTGGGCAACTACTATGGCTACACCTTC. The chain carries TRBV5-5 and TRBJ1-2; D unclear. CDR3 length: 13 residues. Deletions cut 0 bases from V and 3 bases from J, with 6 bases between. Germline V lookup: CDR1 SGHKS, CDR2 YYEKEE (reference sequence). The full variable domain, its missing parts supplied by reference TRBV5-5 and TRBJ1-2, is DAGVTQSPTHLIKTRGQQVTLRCSPISGHKSVSWYQQVLGQGPQFIFQYYEKEERGRGNFPDRFSARQFPNYSSELNVNALLLGDSALYLCASSLGNYYGYTFGSGTRLTVV.

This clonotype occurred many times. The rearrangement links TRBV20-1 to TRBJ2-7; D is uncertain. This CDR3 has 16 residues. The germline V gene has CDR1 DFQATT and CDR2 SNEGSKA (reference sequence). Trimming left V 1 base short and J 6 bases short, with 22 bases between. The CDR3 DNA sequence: TGCAGTGCTAGAGGAAGTGGGATAGGTCTGGATGCCGAGCAGTACTTC. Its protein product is CSARGSGIGLDAEQYF.

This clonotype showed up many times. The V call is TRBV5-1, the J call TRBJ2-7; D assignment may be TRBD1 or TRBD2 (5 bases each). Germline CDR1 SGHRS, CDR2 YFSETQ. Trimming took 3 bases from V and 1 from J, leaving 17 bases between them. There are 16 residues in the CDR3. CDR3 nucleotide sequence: TGCGCCAGCAGCTGGGGCCGGGATGCCATATCCTACGAGCAGTACTTC. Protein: CASSWGRDAISYEQYF.

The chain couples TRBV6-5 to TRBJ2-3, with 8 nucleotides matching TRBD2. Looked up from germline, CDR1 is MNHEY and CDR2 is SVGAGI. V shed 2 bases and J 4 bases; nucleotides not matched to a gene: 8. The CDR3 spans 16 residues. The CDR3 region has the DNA TGTGCCAGCAGTTACCCGGGGGGGTCGGGGGCAGATACGCAGTATTTT. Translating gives CASSYPGGSGADTQYF.

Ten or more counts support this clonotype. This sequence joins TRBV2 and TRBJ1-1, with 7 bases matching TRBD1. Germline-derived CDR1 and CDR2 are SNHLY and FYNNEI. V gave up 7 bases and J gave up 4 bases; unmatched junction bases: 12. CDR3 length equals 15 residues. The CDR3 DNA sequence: TGTGCCAGCACCGATCGACAGGGTTTCGGCACTGAAGCTTTCTTT. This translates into CASTDRQGFGTEAFF.

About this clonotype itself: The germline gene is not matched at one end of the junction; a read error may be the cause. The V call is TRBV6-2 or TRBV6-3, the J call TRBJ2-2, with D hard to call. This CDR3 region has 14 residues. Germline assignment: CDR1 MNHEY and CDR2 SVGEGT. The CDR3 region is CASSESSGFGELFF. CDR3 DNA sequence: TGCGCCAGCAGTGAGTCGTCCGGTTTCGGGGAGCTGTTTTTT.

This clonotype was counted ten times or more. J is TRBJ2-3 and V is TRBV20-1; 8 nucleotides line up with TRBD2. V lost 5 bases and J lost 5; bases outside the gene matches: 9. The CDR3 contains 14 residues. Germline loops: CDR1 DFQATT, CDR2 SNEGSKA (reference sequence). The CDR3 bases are TGCAGTGCTTTATCGGCGGGAGGCAGAGATACGCAGTATTTT. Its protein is CSALSAGGRDTQYF.

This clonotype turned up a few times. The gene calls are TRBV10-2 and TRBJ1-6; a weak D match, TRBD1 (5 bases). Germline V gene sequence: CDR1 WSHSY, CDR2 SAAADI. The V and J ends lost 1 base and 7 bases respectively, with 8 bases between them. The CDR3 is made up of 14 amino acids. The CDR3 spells CASSELAGNSPLHF. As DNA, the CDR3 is TGCGCCAGCAGTGAGTTGGCAGGGAATTCACCCCTCCACTTT.

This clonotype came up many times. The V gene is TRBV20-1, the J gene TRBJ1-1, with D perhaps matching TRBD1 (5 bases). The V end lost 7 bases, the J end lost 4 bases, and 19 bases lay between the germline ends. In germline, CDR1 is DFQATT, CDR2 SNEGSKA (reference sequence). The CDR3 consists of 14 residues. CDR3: CSVRAGTFSTEAFF. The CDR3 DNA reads TGCAGTGTCAGGGCCGGGACCTTTTCCACTGAAGCTTTCTTT.

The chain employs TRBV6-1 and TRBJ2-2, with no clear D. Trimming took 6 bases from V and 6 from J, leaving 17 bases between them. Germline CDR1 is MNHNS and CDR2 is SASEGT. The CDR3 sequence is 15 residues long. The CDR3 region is CASSSDFGPSGELFF. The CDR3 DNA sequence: TGTGCCAGCAGCTCGGATTTTGGTCCCTCCGGGGAGCTGTTTTTT.

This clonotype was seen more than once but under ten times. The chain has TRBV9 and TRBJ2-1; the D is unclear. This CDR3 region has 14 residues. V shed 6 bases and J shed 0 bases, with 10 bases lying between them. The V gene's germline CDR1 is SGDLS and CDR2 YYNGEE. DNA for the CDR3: TGTGCCAGCACCACGGGTTTCTCCTACAATGAGCAGTTCTTC. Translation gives CASTTGFSYNEQFF.

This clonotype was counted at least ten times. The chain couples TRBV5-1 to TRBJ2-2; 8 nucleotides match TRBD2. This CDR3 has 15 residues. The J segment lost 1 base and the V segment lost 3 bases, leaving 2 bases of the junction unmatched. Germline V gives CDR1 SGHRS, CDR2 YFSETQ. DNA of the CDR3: TGCGCCAGCAGCTCGGGACTAGAGAACACCGGGGAGCTGTTTTTT. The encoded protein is CASSSGLENTGELFF.

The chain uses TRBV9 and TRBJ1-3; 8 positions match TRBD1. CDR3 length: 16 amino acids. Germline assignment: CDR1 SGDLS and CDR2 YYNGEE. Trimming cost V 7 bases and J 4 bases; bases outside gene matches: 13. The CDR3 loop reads CASDSRGRMRGNTIYF. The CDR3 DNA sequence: TGTGCCAGCGATTCCAGGGGGCGGATGAGGGGAAACACCATATATTTT.

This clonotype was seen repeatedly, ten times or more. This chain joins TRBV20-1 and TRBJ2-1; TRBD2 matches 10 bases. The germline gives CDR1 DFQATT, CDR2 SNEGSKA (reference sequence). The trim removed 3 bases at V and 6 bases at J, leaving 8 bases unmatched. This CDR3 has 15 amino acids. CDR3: CSARPPLAGVNEQFF. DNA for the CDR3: TGCAGTGCTAGGCCCCCCCTAGCGGGAGTCAATGAGCAGTTCTTC.

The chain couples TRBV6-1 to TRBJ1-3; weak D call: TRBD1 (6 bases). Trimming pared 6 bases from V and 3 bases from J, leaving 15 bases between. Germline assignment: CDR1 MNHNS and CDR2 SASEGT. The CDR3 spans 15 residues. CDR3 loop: CASSETGSLGNTIYF. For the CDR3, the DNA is TGTGCCAGCAGCGAGACAGGTTCCCTTGGAAACACCATATATTTT.